Following are 27 T cell receptor beta chains from one sample sequenced in a study of cytomegalovirus exposure and HLA in healthy donors. Sequencing used immunoSEQ multiplex PCR; TCRdb keeps in-frame clones, though not all of them. This table has 60,000 to 90,000 clones, approximately 86% appearing once. Sequencing was done on a sample of PBMCs. Every receptor here comes from a man aged 25-40 years in good health and CMV-seronegative.

J is TRBJ2-2 and V is TRBV4-1, with 12 bases fitting TRBD2. V lost 1 base, J lost 4 bases, and 7 bases stayed unmatched. CDR1 MGHRA and CDR2 YSYEKL come from the germline V gene. This CDR3 spans 18 amino acids. Written as DNA, the CDR3 is TGCGCCAGCAGCCAAGGAGGACTAGCGGGAATGGGCACCGGGGAGCTGTTTTTT. Its translation: CASSQGGLAGMGTGELFF.

The V and J genes are TRBV7-3 and TRBJ2-5, with D possibly matching TRBD2 (6 bases). The germline V gene has CDR1 SGHTA and CDR2 FQGTGA. This CDR3 comprises 13 residues. The V end lost 5 bases, the J end lost 3 bases, and 10 bases lay between the germline ends. The CDR3, as DNA: TGTGCCAGCAGCCGGACTACCAAAGAGACCCAGTACTTC. Translating it yields CASSRTTKETQYF.

The V call is TRBV6-5, the J call TRBJ1-2, with D perhaps matching TRBD1 (6 bases). Trimming removed 0 bases at V and 7 bases at J, with 15 bases between. CDR3 length: 15 residues. The germline gives CDR1 MNHEY, CDR2 SVGAGI. The CDR3 is CASSYSTRGLRGYTF. CDR3 coding DNA: TGTGCCAGCAGTTACTCGACGCGGGGGCTGCGTGGCTACACCTTC.

This clone was recorded only once. V and J are TRBV11-2 and TRBJ2-1; D may be TRBD1 (5 bases). Germline CDR1 SGHAT, CDR2 FQNNGV. V was clipped by 5 bases and J by 3 bases, with 14 bases between them. The CDR3 runs to 15 residues. Here the CDR3 DNA reads TGTGCCAGCAGCCTACTTCAGGGTAGCTACAATGAGCAGTTCTTC. This sequence encodes CASSLLQGSYNEQFF.

The gene calls are TRBV6-6 and TRBJ1-1, with D perhaps matching TRBD1 (5 bases). Germline V gives CDR1 MNHNY, CDR2 SVGAGI (reference sequence). CDR3 length: 12 residues. V lost 6 bases, J lost 6 bases, and 11 bases lay in between. CDR3 nucleotide sequence: TGTGCCAGCAGCAGCGCAGGGTCTGAAGCTTTCTTT. Protein: CASSSAGSEAFF.

This chain links TRBV5-1 with TRBJ2-1; the match to TRBD1 covers 8 bases. V shed 0 bases and J 4 bases; nucleotides not matched to a gene: 18. The germline gives CDR1 SGHRS, CDR2 YFSETQ. The CDR3 has 20 residues. CDR3 region: CASSLVFGRGLGGVYNEQFF. DNA of the CDR3: TGCGCCAGCAGCTTGGTATTTGGCAGGGGGCTAGGTGGGGTATACAATGAGCAGTTCTTC.

The V gene is TRBV5-4, the J gene TRBJ2-5; TRBD2 aligns across 12 bases. The CDR3 contains 15 residues. The trim removed 2 bases at V and 3 bases at J, leaving 2 bases unmatched. Germline CDR1 and CDR2: SGHNT and YYREEE (reference sequence). Here the CDR3 DNA reads TGTGCCAGCAGCTTACGACTAGCGGGGGAAGAGACCCAGTACTTC. Translation gives CASSLRLAGEETQYF.

This chain connects TRBV7-9 to TRBJ1-3; possible D gene TRBD1, 6 bases. Per germline, CDR1 SEHNR and CDR2 FQNEAQ (reference sequence). The germline V and J ends were trimmed by 8 bases and 0 bases, with 17 bases remaining between them. The CDR3 covers 16 residues. The CDR3 DNA follows: TGTGCCAGCCTTGGAGCAAGGGGGAGCTCTGGAAACACCATATATTTT. It translates to CASLGARGSSGNTIYF.

The rearrangement links TRBV7-2 to TRBJ2-3; D perhaps matches TRBD1 (5 bases). The CDR3 extends over 14 amino acids. CDR1 and CDR2 from the germline V gene are SGHTA and FQGNSA. V was cut by 3 bases and J by 5 bases, with 12 bases left in between. The CDR3 region is CASSFPRALDTQYF. The CDR3 DNA reads as TGTGCCAGCAGCTTCCCCAGGGCTTTAGATACGCAGTATTTT.

The J gene is TRBJ1-2, the V gene TRBV18; TRBD1 aligns across 7 bases. Germline CDR1 is KGHSH and CDR2 is LQKENI. This CDR3 spans 14 amino acids. The ends lost 3 bases at V and 2 bases at J; junction bases unmatched: 3. CDR3 amino acids: CASSPGTENYGYTF. The CDR3 DNA is TGTGCCAGCTCACCGGGGACAGAGAACTATGGCTACACCTTC.

This chain connects TRBV6-1 to TRBJ2-5; weak D call: TRBD1 (5 bases). Trimming pared 6 bases from V and 4 bases from J, leaving 9 bases between. The CDR3 consists of 12 residues. CDR1 and CDR2 (germline): MNHNS, SASEGT. CDR3 region: CASRTGRETQYF. The CDR3 region has the DNA TGTGCCAGCAGAACAGGTAGAGAGACCCAGTACTTC.

V gene TRBV18 combines with J gene TRBJ2-5; D remains ambiguous. Trimming pared 9 bases from V and 5 bases from J, leaving 10 bases between. This CDR3 is 11 amino acids long. Germline CDR1 and CDR2: KGHSH and LQKENI. The CDR3 reads CASSTRETQYF. In nucleotides, the CDR3 is TGTGCCAGTTCGACGCGGGAGACCCAGTACTTC.

This rearrangement joins TRBV11-2 to TRBJ1-4; maybe TRBD1 (5 bases). Germline CDR1 reads SGHAT; CDR2 reads FQNNGV. The V end lost 5 bases, the J end lost 3 bases, and 13 bases lay between the germline ends. This CDR3 region has 15 residues. CDR3 DNA: TGTGCCAGCAGCCGTCGACAGAGCTCTAATGAAAAACTGTTTTTT. It translates to CASSRRQSSNEKLFF.

The J gene is TRBJ2-2, the V gene TRBV7-3, with D tentatively TRBD2 (7 bases). V was shortened by 2 bases and J by 2 bases, with 12 bases between the two germline ends. The V gene's germline CDR1 is SGHTA and CDR2 FQGTGA. This CDR3 region has 16 residues. This CDR3 reads CASSLGGGQNTGELFF. The CDR3 DNA reads TGTGCCAGCAGCTTAGGCGGGGGCCAAAACACCGGGGAGCTGTTTTTT.

This chain joins TRBV9 and TRBJ2-3; 8 positions match TRBD2. Trimming cost V 3 bases and J 3 bases; bases outside gene matches: 0. The germline V gene encodes CDR1 SGDLS and CDR2 YYNGEE. This CDR3 has 13 amino acids. In DNA form, the CDR3 reads TGTGCCAGCAGCGGCGGGAGGACAGATACGCAGTATTTT. As protein: CASSGGRTDTQYF. Using reference TRBV9 and TRBJ2-3 for the parts outside the CDR3, the full variable domain is DSGVTQTPKHLITATGQRVTLRCSPRSGDLSVYWYQQSLDQGLQFLIQYYNGEERAKGNILERFSAQQFPDLHSELNLSSLELGDSALYFCASSGGRTDTQYFGPGTRLTVL.

The chain links TRBV7-8 to TRBJ2-7; a possible D gene is TRBD1 (6 bases). CDR3 length: 15 residues. Trimming removed 1 base at V and 4 bases at J, with 14 bases between. The V gene's germline CDR1 is SGHVS and CDR2 FQNEAQ. CDR3 sequence (DNA): TGTGCCAGCAGCTTAGTGCCAGGGGAAGGGTACGAGCAGTACGTC. Translation: CASSLVPGEGYEQYV.

V and J are TRBV28 and TRBJ1-5; no definite D call. Between the trimmed V and J ends, which lost 6 bases and 5 bases, there was a span of 23 bases. This CDR3 is 17 amino acids long. Per germline, CDR1 MDHEN and CDR2 SYDVKM. For the CDR3, the DNA is TGTGCCAGCAGCACCCCCCTACGGTTTGGCGGGGATCAGCCCCAGCATTTT. Translating it yields CASSTPLRFGGDQPQHF.

This clone showed up just once. V gene TRBV7-8 combines with J gene TRBJ2-1; TRBD2 is a possible D gene (5 bases). Germline values: CDR1 SGHVS, CDR2 FQNEAQ. V was clipped by 3 bases and J by 9 bases, with 12 bases between them. CDR3 length: 13 residues. The CDR3 sequence is CASSFRDLSEQFF. The CDR3 DNA reads as TGTGCCAGCAGCTTTCGGGATTTGAGTGAGCAGTTCTTC.

This chain links TRBV6-1 with TRBJ2-1; TRBD1 is a possible D gene (5 bases). V was cut by 4 bases and J by 2 bases, with 9 bases left in between. CDR1 MNHNS and CDR2 SASEGT come from the germline V gene. The CDR3 loop spans 14 amino acids. The CDR3 loop reads CASSGQGPYNEQFF. In DNA form, the CDR3 reads TGTGCCAGCAGTGGCCAGGGTCCCTACAATGAGCAGTTCTTC.

This chain links TRBV2 with TRBJ2-3, with a weak D call TRBD2 (6 bases). Germline V gene lookup returns CDR1 SNHLY and CDR2 FYNNEI. Trimming left V 11 bases short and J 1 base short, with 16 bases between. This CDR3 is built from 14 residues. This chain's CDR3 is CASGRERGTDTQYF. In DNA form, the CDR3 reads TGTGCCTCAGGGCGTGAGCGGGGCACAGATACGCAGTATTTT.

The CDR3 is CASSSGERLAGAIHYEQYV. In nucleotides, the CDR3 is TGTGCCAGCAGCTCCGGAGAGCGATTAGCGGGAGCTATTCACTACGAGCAGTACGTC. V usage is TRBV5-6 and J usage is TRBJ2-7, with TRBD2 matching 9 bases. Germline V gene sequence: CDR1 SGHDT, CDR2 YYEEEE. The CDR3 totals 19 residues. V lost 3 bases and J lost 3; bases outside the gene matches: 19.

The rearrangement links TRBV12-5 to TRBJ2-3, with TRBD2 identical over 10 bases. The CDR3 runs to 17 residues. Germline V CDR1 and CDR2: LGHNT, FRNRAP. After removal of 0 bases from V and 2 bases from J, the junction contained 5 bases not matched to a gene. CDR3 region: CASGLVPSGRPTDTQYF. For the CDR3, the DNA is TGTGCTAGTGGTTTGGTCCCTAGCGGGAGACCCACAGATACGCAGTATTTT.

The sample holds a few counts of this clone. V gene TRBV28 combines with J gene TRBJ2-3; 7 bases are shared with TRBD2. The CDR3 loop spans 14 amino acids. CDR1 is MDHEN, CDR2 SYDVKM, per germline. J was trimmed by 4 bases and V by 7 bases; bases with no gene match: 8. The DNA for the CDR3 is TGTGCCAGCATGGGAGGGGCGGGGGCAGATACGCAGTATTTT. Translated: CASMGGAGADTQYF.

The chain carries TRBV4-3 and TRBJ1-1, with 7 positions matching TRBD1. CDR3 length equals 16 residues. V was pared by 5 bases and J by 0 bases, with 9 bases of the junction left unmatched. The germline CDR1 and CDR2 sequences are LGHNA and YSLEER. CDR3 sequence (DNA): TGCGCCAGCAGCTCCTACGGCAGGGGGATGAACACTGAAGCTTTCTTT. Residues: CASSSYGRGMNTEAFF.

This clone has just a few counts. The V and J genes are TRBV11-2 and TRBJ2-2; D is possibly TRBD1 (6 bases). The CDR3 totals 13 residues. Trimming shortened V by 4 bases and J by 4 bases, and 7 bases separated the two germline ends. In germline, CDR1 is SGHAT, CDR2 FQNNGV. The chain's CDR3 is CASSWGPTGELFF. The CDR3 DNA reads TGTGCCAGCAGCTGGGGGCCCACCGGGGAGCTGTTTTTT.

This clone was seen a handful of times. V usage is TRBV10-3 and J usage is TRBJ1-1, with unresolved D. Trimming shortened V by 5 bases and J by 7 bases, and 11 bases separated the two germline ends. The germline gives CDR1 ENHRY, CDR2 SYGVKD. The CDR3 spans 12 residues. The CDR3 coding sequence is TGTGCCATCAGTCAGGTTGCGGGTGAAGCTTTCTTT. It is translated as CAISQVAGEAFF.

This clone was observed a few times. The chain recombines TRBV28 with TRBJ1-5, with D tentatively TRBD1 (5 bases). This CDR3 has 17 amino acids. The V and J ends lost 6 bases and 10 bases respectively, with 28 bases between them. The germline V gene has CDR1 MDHEN and CDR2 SYDVKM. The CDR3 DNA reads TGTGCCAGCAGCCAGCACAGGTGGGGAAGGGATTTGGAACCCCAGCATTTT. Translation: CASSQHRWGRDLEPQHF.